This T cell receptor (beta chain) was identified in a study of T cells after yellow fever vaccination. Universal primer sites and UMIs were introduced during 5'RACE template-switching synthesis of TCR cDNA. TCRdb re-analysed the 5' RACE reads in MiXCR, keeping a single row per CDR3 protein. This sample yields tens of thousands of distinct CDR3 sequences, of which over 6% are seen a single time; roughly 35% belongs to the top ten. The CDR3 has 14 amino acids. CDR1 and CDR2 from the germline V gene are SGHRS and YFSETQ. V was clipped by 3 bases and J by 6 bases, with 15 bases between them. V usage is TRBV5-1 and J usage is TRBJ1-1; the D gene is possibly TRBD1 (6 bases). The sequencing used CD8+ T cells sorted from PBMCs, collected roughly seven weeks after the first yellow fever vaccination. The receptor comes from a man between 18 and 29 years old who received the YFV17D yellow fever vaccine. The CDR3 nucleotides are TGCGCCAGCAGCTCGGCCGGGGGGGGCCCTGAAGCTTTCTTT. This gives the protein CASSSAGGGPEAFF.